The rows below give T cell receptor beta chains drawn from one sample of a study of blood T cell repertoires in COVID-19. Method: immunoSEQ multiplex PCR; TCRdb's copy keeps in-frame clones and lacks some. The table includes about 220,000 clones, over 75% detected once. Source material: PBMCs or T cells enriched from blood (not recorded which). The receptors stem from a woman between 55 and 75 years old who had recovered from COVID-19. Each CDR3 is given with its conserved first and last residue. Fields, in order: D gene, clone size, V gene, J gene, CDR3 protein, CDR3 DNA. A D gene is named only where the DNA matches it firmly. The size field is filled for only some rows; it gives once, few, many or a size class.

TRBD1	.	TRBV5-4	TRBJ1-4	CASSLAPPGGNEKLFF	TGTGCCAGCAGCTTGGCCCCACCAGGGGGTAATGAAAAACTGTTTTTT
.	.	TRBV5-1	TRBJ2-2	CASSGGSGVAWFF	TGCGCCAGCAGCGGCGGGTCGGGAGTAGCGTGGTTTTTT
.	.	TRBV2	TRBJ1-6	CASSDPRASNSPLHF	TGTGCCAGCAGTGACCCCAGGGCCTCCAATTCACCCCTCCACTTT
.	.	TRBV19	TRBJ1-2	CASSTTGYGYTF	TGTGCCAGTAGTACGACGGGGTATGGCTACACCTTC
.	.	TRBV7-9	TRBJ1-2	CASSFGGDGYTF	TGTGCCAGCAGCTTCGGGGGTGATGGCTACACCTTC
TRBD1	.	TRBV11-1	TRBJ2-2	CASSLNRGRVTGELFF	TGTGCCAGCAGCCTAAACAGGGGGCGGGTCACCGGGGAGCTGTTTTTT
.	.	TRBV27	TRBJ1-2	CASSSWGRRFSHGYTF	TGTGCCAGCAGTAGTTGGGGCCGACGATTCTCACATGGCTACACCTTC
.	once	TRBV5-5	TRBJ1-2	CASSFPFGGGSYGYTF	TGTGCCAGCAGCTTCCCTTTTGGGGGAGGTAGCTATGGCTACACCTTC
TRBD2	.	TRBV18	TRBJ2-3	CASSPYTREGKVDTQYF	TGTGCCAGCTCACCATATACACGGGAGGGCAAAGTAGATACGCAGTATTTT
TRBD1	.	TRBV2	TRBJ2-5	CASSPGTEQETQYF	TGTGCCAGCAGCCCAGGGACAGAGCAAGAGACCCAGTACTTC
.	.	TRBV19	TRBJ1-5	CASSIGAGQRYQPQHF	TGTGCCAGTAGTATAGGAGCGGGACAAAGATATCAGCCCCAGCATTTT
TRBD1	.	TRBV5-4	TRBJ1-1	CASSSRTGNTEAFF	TGTGCCAGCAGCAGCCGGACAGGGAACACTGAAGCTTTCTTT
.	.	TRBV11-2	TRBJ2-3	CASRQHTDTQYF	TGTGCCAGCCGACAGCACACAGATACGCAGTATTTT
TRBD1	.	TRBV19	TRBJ1-5	CASTPRGTGPNQPQHF	TGTGCCAGTACCCCTCGAGGGACAGGCCCCAATCAGCCCCAGCATTTT